The T cell receptor beta chain described here comes from a study of control samples from healthy donors and cancer patients. The CDR3 is 16 residues long. Trimming at V came to 4 bases and at J to 11 bases, leaving 12 bases not matched to a gene. Germline V gives CDR1 KGHDR, CDR2 SFDVKD. Measured with immunoSEQ multiplex PCR; TCRdb has only the in-frame clones, and not every one. The data hold some 100,000 clones, with around 89% observed a single time. This TCR was recovered from a man aged 25 to 40 in good health. The specimen sequenced was blood. The chain has TRBV24-1 and TRBJ1-4, with 10 bases fitting TRBD1. DNA of the CDR3: TGTGCCACCAGTGACTCCCCAGGGGACAGGGGAGGGAAACTGTTTTTT. Translating it yields CATSDSPGDRGGKLFF.